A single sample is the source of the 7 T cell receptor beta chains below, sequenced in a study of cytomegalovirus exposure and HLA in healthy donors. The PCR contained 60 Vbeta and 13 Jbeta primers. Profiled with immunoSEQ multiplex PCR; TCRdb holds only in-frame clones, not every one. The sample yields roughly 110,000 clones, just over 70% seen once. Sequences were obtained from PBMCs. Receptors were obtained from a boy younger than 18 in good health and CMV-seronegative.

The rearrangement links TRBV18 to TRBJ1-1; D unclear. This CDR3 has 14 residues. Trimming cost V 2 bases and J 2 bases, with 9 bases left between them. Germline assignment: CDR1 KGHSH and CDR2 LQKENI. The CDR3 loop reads CASSPYAVNTEAFF. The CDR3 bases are TGTGCCAGCTCACCATATGCGGTTAACACTGAAGCTTTCTTT.

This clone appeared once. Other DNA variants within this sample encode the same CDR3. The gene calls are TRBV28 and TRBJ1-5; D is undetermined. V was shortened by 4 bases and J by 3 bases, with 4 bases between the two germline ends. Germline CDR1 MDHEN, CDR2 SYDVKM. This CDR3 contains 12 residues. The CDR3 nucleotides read TGTGCCAGCAGTTCCCTCAATCAGCCCCAGCATTTT. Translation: CASSSLNQPQHF. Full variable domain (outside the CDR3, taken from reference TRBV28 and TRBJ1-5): DVKVTQSSRYLVKRTGEKVFLECVQDMDHENMFWYRQDPGLGLRLIYFSYDVKMKEKGDIPEGYSVSREKKERFSLILESASTNQTSMYLCASSSLNQPQHFGDGTRLSIL.

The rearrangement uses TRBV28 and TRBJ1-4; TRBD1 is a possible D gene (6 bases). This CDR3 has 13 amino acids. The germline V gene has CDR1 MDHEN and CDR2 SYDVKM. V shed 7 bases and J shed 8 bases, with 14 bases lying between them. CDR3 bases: TGTGCCAGCACCTACAGGGTTTGGGAAAAACTGTTTTTT. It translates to CASTYRVWEKLFF.

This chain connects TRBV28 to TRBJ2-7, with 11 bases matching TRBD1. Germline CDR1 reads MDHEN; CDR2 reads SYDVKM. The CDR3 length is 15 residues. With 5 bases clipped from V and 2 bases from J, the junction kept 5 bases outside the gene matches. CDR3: CASSGGQGVTYEQYF. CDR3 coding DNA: TGTGCCAGCAGTGGGGGACAGGGGGTAACCTACGAGCAGTACTTC.

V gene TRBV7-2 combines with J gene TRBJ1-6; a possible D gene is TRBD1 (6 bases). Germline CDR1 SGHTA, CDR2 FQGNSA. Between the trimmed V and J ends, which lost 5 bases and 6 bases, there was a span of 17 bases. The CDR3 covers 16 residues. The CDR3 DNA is TGTGCCAGCAGCGTTGGACGAGGCAGGGGTAATTCACCCCTCCACTTT. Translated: CASSVGRGRGNSPLHF.

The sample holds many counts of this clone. The CDR3 nucleotides read TGTGCCAGCAGTGAACTAGCGGGCTCCTACAATGAGCAGTTCTTC. Translation gives CASSELAGSYNEQFF. The chain couples TRBV6-1 to TRBJ2-1; 8 bases agree with TRBD2. V shed 2 bases and J 0 bases; nucleotides not matched to a gene: 0. CDR1 and CDR2 from the germline V gene are MNHNS and SASEGT. The CDR3 consists of 15 residues.

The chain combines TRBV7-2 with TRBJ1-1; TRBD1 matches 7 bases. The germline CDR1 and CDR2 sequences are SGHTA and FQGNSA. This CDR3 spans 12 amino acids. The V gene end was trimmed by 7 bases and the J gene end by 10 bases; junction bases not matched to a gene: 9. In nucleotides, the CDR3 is TGTGCCAGCACCCACCCGGGACAGACAGCTTTCTTT. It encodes CASTHPGQTAFF.